This T cell receptor (beta chain) was identified in a study of T cell responses to AZD1222 COVID-19 vaccine. General study findings and limits: CD4 TCRs covered the whole spike, strongest at regions 160-218 and 743-854. The breadth and depth of Spike-specific TCRs increased once two AZD1222 doses had been given.

Some clones are missing from TCRdb's copy, which holds only in-frame ones; the method was immunoSEQ multiplex PCR. The sample has around 140,000 clones; 80% to 90% are singletons. Points on this clone: Its target is not known.

The CDR3 spans 15 residues. The J segment lost 5 bases and the V segment lost 6 bases, leaving 7 bases of the junction unmatched. Germline-derived CDR1 and CDR2 are LGHNA and YNFKEQ. This chain links TRBV4-2 with TRBJ2-1, with 10 bases lining up with TRBD1. The starting material was peripheral blood, obtained on day 0 of AZD1222 vaccination. This sequence was found in an adult in good health. The CDR3 bases are TGTGCCAGCAGTCAGACCGGGACAGGGGACAATGAGCAGTTCTTC. Protein sequence: CASSQTGTGDNEQFF.